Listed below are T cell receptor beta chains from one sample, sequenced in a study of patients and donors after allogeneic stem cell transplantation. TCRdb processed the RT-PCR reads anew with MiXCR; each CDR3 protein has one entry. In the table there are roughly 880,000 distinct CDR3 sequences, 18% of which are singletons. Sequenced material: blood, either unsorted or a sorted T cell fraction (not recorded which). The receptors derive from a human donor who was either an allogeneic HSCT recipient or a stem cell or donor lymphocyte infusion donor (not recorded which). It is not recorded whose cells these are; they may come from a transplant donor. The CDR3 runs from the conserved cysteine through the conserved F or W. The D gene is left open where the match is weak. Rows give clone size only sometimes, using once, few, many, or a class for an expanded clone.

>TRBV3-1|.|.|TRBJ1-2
CASSQDKEPAWGYTF
TGTGCCAGCAGCCAAGATAAGGAACCGGCCTGGGGCTACACCTTC
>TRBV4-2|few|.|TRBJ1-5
CASSQDGRGTGQPQHF
TGTGCCAGCAGCCAAGATGGGAGGGGAACGGGACAGCCCCAGCATTTT
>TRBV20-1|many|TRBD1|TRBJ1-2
CSARATGDDYGYTF
TGCAGTGCTAGAGCAACAGGGGACGACTATGGCTACACCTTC
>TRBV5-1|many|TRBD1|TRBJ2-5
CASSLGTGGQETQYF
TGTGCCAGCAGCCTCGGGACAGGGGGCCAAGAGACCCAGTACTTC
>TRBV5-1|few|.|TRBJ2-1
CASSLEWGRSHEQFF
TGCGCCAGCAGCTTGGAGTGGGGACGTAGTCATGAGCAGTTCTTC
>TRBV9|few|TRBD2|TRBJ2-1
CASSVASLAGPRGYYNEQFF
TGTGCCAGCAGCGTAGCTTCCCTAGCGGGGCCGAGGGGTTATTACAATGAGCAGTTCTTC
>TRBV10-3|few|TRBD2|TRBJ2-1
CAISTRPLGGYNEQFF
TGTGCCATCAGTACAAGACCTCTCGGGGGGTACAATGAGCAGTTCTTC
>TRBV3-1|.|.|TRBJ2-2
CASSQKATGELFF
TGTGCCAGCAGCCAGAAAGCGACCGGGGAGCTGTTTTTT
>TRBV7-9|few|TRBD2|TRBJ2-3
CASSSPAGAAQYF
TGTGCCAGCAGCTCTCCAGCGGGGGCTGCGCAGTATTTT
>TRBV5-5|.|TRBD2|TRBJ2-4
CASSLASGSSNIQYF
TGTGCCAGCAGCTTGGCTAGCGGGAGCTCAAACATTCAGTACTTC
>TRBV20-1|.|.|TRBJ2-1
CSATTDYNEQFF
TGCAGTGCTACCACGGACTACAATGAGCAGTTCTTC
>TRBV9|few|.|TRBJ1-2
CASSGLGRSNGYTF
TGTGCCAGCAGCGGGCTCGGTCGTTCCAATGGCTACACCTTC
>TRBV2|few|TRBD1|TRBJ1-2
CASSAETGGTYGYTF
TGTGCCAGCAGTGCAGAGACAGGGGGAACTTACGGCTACACCTTC